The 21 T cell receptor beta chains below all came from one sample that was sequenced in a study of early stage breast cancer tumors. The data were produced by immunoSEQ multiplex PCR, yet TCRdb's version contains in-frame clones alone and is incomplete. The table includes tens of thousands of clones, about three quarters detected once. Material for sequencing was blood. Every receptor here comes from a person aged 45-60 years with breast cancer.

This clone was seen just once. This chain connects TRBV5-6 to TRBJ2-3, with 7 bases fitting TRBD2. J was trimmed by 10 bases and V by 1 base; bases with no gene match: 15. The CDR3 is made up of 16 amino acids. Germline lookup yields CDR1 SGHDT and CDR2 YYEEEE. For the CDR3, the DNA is TGTGCCAGCAGCTTGACTAGCGAAGAGACTTTATACGCGCAGTATTTT. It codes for CASSLTSEETLYAQYF.

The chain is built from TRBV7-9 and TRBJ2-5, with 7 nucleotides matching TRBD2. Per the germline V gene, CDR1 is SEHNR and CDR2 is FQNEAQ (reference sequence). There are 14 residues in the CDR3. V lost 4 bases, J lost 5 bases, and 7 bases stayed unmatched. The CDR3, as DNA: TGTGCCAGCAGCTGGGCTAGCGGTAGGGAGACCCAGTACTTC. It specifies CASSWASGRETQYF.

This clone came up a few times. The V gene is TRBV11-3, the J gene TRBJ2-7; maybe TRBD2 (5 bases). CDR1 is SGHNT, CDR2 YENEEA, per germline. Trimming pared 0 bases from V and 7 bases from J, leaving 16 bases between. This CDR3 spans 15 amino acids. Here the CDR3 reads CASSLDGGRVREQYF. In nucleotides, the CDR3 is TGTGCCAGCAGCTTAGACGGCGGGCGAGTTCGGGAGCAGTACTTC.

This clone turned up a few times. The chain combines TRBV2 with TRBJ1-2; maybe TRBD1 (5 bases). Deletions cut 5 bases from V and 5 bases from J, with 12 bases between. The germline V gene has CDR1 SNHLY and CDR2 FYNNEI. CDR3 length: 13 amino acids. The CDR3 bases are TGTGCCAGCAGTTTCGGGGGACCTTATGGCTACACCTTC. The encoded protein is CASSFGGPYGYTF.

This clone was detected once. The CDR3 sequence is CASSRQTRHEAFF. The CDR3 nucleotides read TGTGCCAGCAGTCGACAGACCCGGCATGAAGCTTTCTTT. The genes are TRBV6-5 and TRBJ1-1; tentatively, D is TRBD1 (5 bases). Deletions cut 5 bases from V and 7 bases from J, with 14 bases between. From germline, CDR1 is MNHEY and CDR2 SVGAGI. The CDR3 is made up of 13 amino acids.

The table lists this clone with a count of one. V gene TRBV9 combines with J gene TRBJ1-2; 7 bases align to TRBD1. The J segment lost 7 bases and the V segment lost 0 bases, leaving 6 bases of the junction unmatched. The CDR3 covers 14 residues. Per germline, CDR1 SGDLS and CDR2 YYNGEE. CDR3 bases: TGTGCCAGCAGCGTAGCCTGGGCAGGGGGTGGCTACACCTTC. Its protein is CASSVAWAGGGYTF. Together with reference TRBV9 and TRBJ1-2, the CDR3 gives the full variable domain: DSGVTQTPKHLITATGQRVTLRCSPRSGDLSVYWYQQSLDQGLQFLIQYYNGEERAKGNILERFSAQQFPDLHSELNLSSLELGDSALYFCASSVAWAGGGYTFGSGTRLTVV.

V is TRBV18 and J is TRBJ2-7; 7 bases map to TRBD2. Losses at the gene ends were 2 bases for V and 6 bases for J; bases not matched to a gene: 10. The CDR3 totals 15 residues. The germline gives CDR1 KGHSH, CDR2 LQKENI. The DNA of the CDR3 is TGTGCCAGCTCACCATTTTCCGGGAGGACTCTCGAGCAGTACTTC. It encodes CASSPFSGRTLEQYF. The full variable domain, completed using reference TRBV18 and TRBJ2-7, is NAGVMQNPRHLVRRRGQEARLRCSPMKGHSHVYWYRQLPEEGLKFMVYLQKENIIDESGMPKERFSAEFPKEGPSILRIQQVVRGDSAAYFCASSPFSGRTLEQYFGPGTRLTVT.

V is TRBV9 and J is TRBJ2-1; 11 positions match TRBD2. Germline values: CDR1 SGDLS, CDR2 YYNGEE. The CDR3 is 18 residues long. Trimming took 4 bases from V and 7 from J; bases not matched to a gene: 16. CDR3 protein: CASSPGLAGYLRENEQFF. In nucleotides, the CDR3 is TGTGCCAGCAGCCCAGGACTAGCGGGCTACCTTCGGGAAAATGAGCAGTTCTTC.

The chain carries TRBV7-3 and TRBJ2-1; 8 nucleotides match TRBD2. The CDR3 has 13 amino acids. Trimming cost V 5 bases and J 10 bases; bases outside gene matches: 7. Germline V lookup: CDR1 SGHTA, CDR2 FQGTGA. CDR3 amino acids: CASSPRGGWEQFF. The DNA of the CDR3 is TGTGCCAGCAGCCCTCGGGGGGGATGGGAGCAGTTCTTC.

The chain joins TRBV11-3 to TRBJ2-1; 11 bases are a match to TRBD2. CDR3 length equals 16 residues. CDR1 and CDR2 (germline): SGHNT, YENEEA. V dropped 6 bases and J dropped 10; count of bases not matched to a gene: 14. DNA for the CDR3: TGTGCCAGCAGACGAGAACTAGCGGGAGCACGGACCGAGCAGTTCTTC. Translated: CASRRELAGARTEQFF.

Written as DNA, the CDR3 is TGTGCCAGCAGTTACCAAGACAGTAGCAATCAGCCCCAGCATTTT. Its protein product is CASSYQDSSNQPQHF. The chain carries TRBV6-6 and TRBJ1-5; tentative D call: TRBD1 (5 bases). The V and J ends lost 2 bases and 0 bases respectively, with 8 bases between them. There are 15 residues in the CDR3. Germline V gene lookup returns CDR1 MNHNY and CDR2 SVGAGI (reference sequence).

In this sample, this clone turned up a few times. The CDR3 DNA sequence: TGTGCCAGCAGCACACACGTGAACACTGAAGCTTTCTTT. Residues: CASSTHVNTEAFF. The gene calls are TRBV7-6 and TRBJ1-1; no clear D. Trimming took 5 bases from V and 0 from J, leaving 7 bases between them. The CDR3 runs to 13 residues. The germline V gene encodes CDR1 SGHVS and CDR2 FNYEAQ.

CDR3 sequence (DNA): TGCGCCAGCAGCGACCGTGCGATAGCGGGGGACAATGAGCAGTTCTTC. Its translation: CASSDRAIAGDNEQFF. This sequence joins TRBV10-2 and TRBJ2-1, with 9 bases lining up with TRBD2. The CDR3 contains 16 residues. Germline loops: CDR1 WSHSY, CDR2 SAAADI. V shed 6 bases and J 5 bases; nucleotides not matched to a gene: 11.

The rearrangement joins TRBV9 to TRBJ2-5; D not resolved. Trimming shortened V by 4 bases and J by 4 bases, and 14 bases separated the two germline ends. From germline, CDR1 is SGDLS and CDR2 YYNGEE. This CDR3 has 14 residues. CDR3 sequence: CASSPPGSGETQYF. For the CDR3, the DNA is TGTGCCAGCAGCCCTCCTGGGTCGGGAGAGACCCAGTACTTC.

CDR3 nucleotides: TGTGCCAGCAGCCAGTCCGGGACAGGATACTATGGCTACACCTTC. This translates into CASSQSGTGYYGYTF. The V call is TRBV11-2, the J call TRBJ1-2; 8 positions agree with TRBD1. Germline lookup yields CDR1 SGHAT and CDR2 FQNNGV. V lost 5 bases to trimming and J lost 3 bases; unmatched junction nucleotides: 8. CDR3 length: 15 residues.

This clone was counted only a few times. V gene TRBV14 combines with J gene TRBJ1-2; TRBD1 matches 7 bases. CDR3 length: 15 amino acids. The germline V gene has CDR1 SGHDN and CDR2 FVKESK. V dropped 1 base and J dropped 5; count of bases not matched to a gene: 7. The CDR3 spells CASSQATGFGYGYTF. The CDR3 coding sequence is TGTGCCAGCAGCCAAGCGACAGGGTTCGGGTATGGCTACACCTTC.

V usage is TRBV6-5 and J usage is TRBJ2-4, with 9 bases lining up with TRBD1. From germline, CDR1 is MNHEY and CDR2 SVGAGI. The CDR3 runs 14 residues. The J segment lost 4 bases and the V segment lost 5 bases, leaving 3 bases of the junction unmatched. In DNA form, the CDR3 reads TGTGCCAGCAGTCTCGGACAGGGGAAAAACATTCAGTACTTC. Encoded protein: CASSLGQGKNIQYF.

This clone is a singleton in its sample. The CDR3, as DNA: TGTGCCAGCAGCGTAGAAGGAGCCGGCGGGACCCAGTACTTC. Amino acid sequence: CASSVEGAGGTQYF. The rearrangement links TRBV9 to TRBJ2-5; D is unresolved. The CDR3 has 14 residues. Trimming pared 0 bases from V and 7 bases from J, leaving 13 bases between. Per germline, CDR1 SGDLS and CDR2 YYNGEE.

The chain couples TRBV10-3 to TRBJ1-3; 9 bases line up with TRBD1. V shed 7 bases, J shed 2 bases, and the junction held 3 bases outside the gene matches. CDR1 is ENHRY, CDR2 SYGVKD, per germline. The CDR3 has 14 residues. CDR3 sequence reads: CAIKGTGTGNTIYF. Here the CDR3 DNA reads TGTGCCATCAAAGGGACAGGGACTGGAAACACCATATATTTT.

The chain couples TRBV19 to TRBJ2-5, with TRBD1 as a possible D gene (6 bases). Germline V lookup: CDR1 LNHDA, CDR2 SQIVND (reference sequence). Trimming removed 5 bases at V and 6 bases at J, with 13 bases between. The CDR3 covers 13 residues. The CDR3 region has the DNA TGTGCCAGTAGTGAGCAGGGGCAAAAGACCCAGTACTTC. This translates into CASSEQGQKTQYF.

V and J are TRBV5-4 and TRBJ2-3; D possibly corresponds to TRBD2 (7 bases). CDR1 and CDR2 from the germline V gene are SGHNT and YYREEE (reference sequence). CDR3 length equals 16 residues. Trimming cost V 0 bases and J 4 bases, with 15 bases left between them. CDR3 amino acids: CASSLAVGGQADTQYF. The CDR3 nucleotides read TGTGCCAGCAGCTTGGCCGTCGGGGGGCAGGCAGATACGCAGTATTTT.